The sequence of this TCR beta chain was determined in a study of T cells after yellow fever vaccination. Germline V CDR1 and CDR2: MNHEY, SMNVEV (reference sequence). The CDR3 runs to 14 residues. V lost 3 bases and J lost 2, with 11 bases in between. Concerning this clonotype: Antigen: not known.

Notes on the study in general: After the booster, about 95% of CD4 and around nine tenths of CD8 primary-response clones were re-detected. Only a minor proportion of clonotypes was detected across both CD4 and CD8 compartments.

MiXCR, applied by TCRdb to the 5' RACE reads, yields one record per CDR3 protein. The sample contains approximately 610,000 distinct CDR3 sequences, about 15% of which appear only once. The V call is TRBV27, the J call TRBJ2-7, with D possibly being TRBD1 (5 bases). The sequence was obtained from a man aged 18 to 30 who received the YFV17D yellow fever vaccine. Sequencing was performed on PBMCs, taken 5 days after the first yellow fever vaccination. CDR3 residues: CASSFQGFAYEQYF. For the CDR3, the DNA is TGTGCCAGCAGTTTCCAGGGATTCGCCTACGAGCAGTACTTC.